The 21 T cell receptor beta chains below all came from one sample that was sequenced in a study of blood T cell repertoires in COVID-19. Assay: immunoSEQ multiplex PCR; the TCRdb copy retains only in-frame clones and omits some. The sample has 250,000 to 350,000 clones; around 84% are singletons. What was sequenced was PBMCs or T cells enriched from blood (not recorded which). Every receptor here comes from a woman aged 50 to 60 who had recovered from COVID-19.

This clone was seen a few times. The gene calls are TRBV25-1 and TRBJ1-2, with 8 bases matching TRBD1. Germline values: CDR1 MGHDK, CDR2 SYGVNS. The trim removed 7 bases at V and 8 bases at J, leaving 6 bases unmatched. The CDR3 is 12 residues long. CDR3 region: CASTQGAGGYTF. In DNA form, the CDR3 reads TGTGCCAGCACGCAGGGGGCCGGGGGCTACACCTTC.

V gene TRBV3-1 (or the pseudogene TRBV3-2) combines with J gene TRBJ2-5; D is possibly TRBD2 (6 bases). CDR3 length equals 15 residues. Trimming stripped 4 bases from V and 5 bases from J, with 17 bases between. CDR1 and CDR2 from the germline V gene are LGHDT and YNNKEL (reference sequence). CDR3 DNA sequence: TGTGCCAGCAGCCGGAGGGTTGGGGTGGTGGAGACCCAGTACTTC. Translating it yields CASSRRVGVVETQYF.

The chain joins TRBV6-4 to TRBJ1-1; 7 positions match TRBD1. With V trimmed by 6 bases and J by 1 base, 8 bases remained unmatched. Germline V gives CDR1 MRHNA, CDR2 SNTAGT. The CDR3 loop spans 15 amino acids. The CDR3 DNA follows: TGTGCCAGCAGATTCCCGACAGGGTGGAACACTGAAGCTTTCTTT. Translation gives CASRFPTGWNTEAFF.

V gene TRBV6-5 combines with J gene TRBJ2-2; the match to TRBD1 covers 8 bases. With 10 bases clipped from V and 1 base from J, the junction kept 8 bases outside the gene matches. This CDR3 spans 15 amino acids. From germline, CDR1 is MNHEY and CDR2 SVGAGI. As DNA, the CDR3 is TGTGCCACCTCCATCAGGGGGCAGAACACCGGGGAGCTGTTTTTT. It translates to CATSIRGQNTGELFF.

This chain connects TRBV9 to TRBJ2-7; 7 bases agree with TRBD2. After removal of 3 bases from V and 7 bases from J, the junction contained 4 bases not matched to a gene. Germline loops: CDR1 SGDLS, CDR2 YYNGEE. CDR3 size: 12 residues. CDR3 nucleotides: TGTGCCAGCAGCGGGGGCGGGAGAGAGCAGTACTTC. Translated, it gives CASSGGGREQYF.

The chain uses TRBV9 and TRBJ2-2; D perhaps matches TRBD2 (6 bases). CDR1 and CDR2 (germline): SGDLS, YYNGEE. The CDR3 runs to 14 residues. V lost 4 bases and J 1 base, leaving 8 bases between the germline ends. CDR3 region: CASSRRVNTGELFF. The CDR3 nucleotides are TGTGCCAGCAGCAGGAGGGTGAACACCGGGGAGCTGTTTTTT.

With respect to this clone: Its ends do not fully match the called genes, so a read error is possible. V is TRBV30 and J is TRBJ1-2; no reliable D call. The CDR3 contains 11 residues. Germline V gene sequence: CDR1 GTSNPN, CDR2 SVGIG (reference sequence). The CDR3: CAWSRSRDVSF. In nucleotides, the CDR3 is TGTGCCTGGAGCCGCTCCCGGGATGTTAGCTTC.

In the case of this clone: This CDR3 is also generated by other DNA sequences in the sample. The rearrangement uses TRBV2 and TRBJ2-2; D uncertain. Trimming removed 2 bases from V and 0 bases from J, with 4 bases in between. This CDR3 is 14 amino acids long. Germline-derived CDR1 and CDR2 are SNHLY and FYNNEI. CDR3 bases: TGTGCCAGCAGTGAAACAACGAACACCGGGGAGCTGTTTTTT. Translating it yields CASSETTNTGELFF.

This clone appeared a few times. This sequence joins TRBV11-2 and TRBJ1-3; D not certain. CDR3 length: 15 residues. Germline V gene lookup returns CDR1 SGHAT and CDR2 FQNNGV. V gave up 3 bases and J gave up 0 bases, with 9 bases separating them. The CDR3 DNA reads as TGTGCCAGCAGCTTGCGCGGGATCTCTGGAAACACCATATATTTT. Its translation: CASSLRGISGNTIYF.

The chain couples TRBV7-9 to TRBJ2-5; D gene unclear. CDR1 is SEHNR, CDR2 FQNEAQ, per germline (reference sequence). The CDR3 is 15 residues long. V dropped 5 bases and J dropped 5 bases, with 18 bases sitting between them. Written as DNA, the CDR3 is TGTGCCAGCAGCCCCCGAACGGTCGTAACGGAGACCCAGTACTTC. Its protein is CASSPRTVVTETQYF.

The chain is built from TRBV24-1 and TRBJ2-5, with 7 bases lining up with TRBD1. The CDR3 spans 14 residues. Germline CDR1 and CDR2: KGHDR and SFDVKD. Trimming at V came to 4 bases and at J to 0 bases, leaving 1 base not matched to a gene. CDR3 sequence: CATSETGYQETQYF. CDR3 nucleotides: TGTGCCACCAGTGAGACAGGGTACCAAGAGACCCAGTACTTC.

The chain couples TRBV19 to TRBJ2-7; 7 bases line up with TRBD1. This CDR3 is built from 13 residues. CDR1 and CDR2 (germline): LNHDA, SQIVND (reference sequence). Trimming at V came to 5 bases and at J to 3 bases, leaving 4 bases not matched to a gene. This CDR3 is CASSFSGGYEQYF. The CDR3 DNA is TGTGCCAGTAGTTTCTCAGGGGGCTACGAGCAGTACTTC. Full variable domain (outside the CDR3, taken from reference TRBV19 and TRBJ2-7): DGGITQSPKYLFRKEGQNVTLSCEQNLNHDAMYWYRQDPGQGLRLIYYSQIVNDFQKGDIAEGYSVSREKKESFPLTVTSAQKNPTAFYLCASSFSGGYEQYFGPGTRLTVT.

This chain connects TRBV7-2 to TRBJ2-3; the D gene is possibly TRBD2 (6 bases). Trimming stripped 1 base from V and 6 bases from J, with 14 bases between. Germline V gene data show CDR1 as SGHTA and CDR2 as FQGNSA. The CDR3 spans 15 residues. The CDR3 sequence: CASSLVAGSWDTQYF. CDR3 sequence (DNA): TGTGCCAGCAGCTTAGTTGCGGGGTCATGGGATACGCAGTATTTT.

This sequence joins TRBV5-4 and TRBJ2-2; 7 bases align to TRBD2. The V segment lost 6 bases and the J segment 1 base; nucleotides outside the gene matches: 6. This CDR3 has 15 amino acids. Germline V gene sequence: CDR1 SGHNT, CDR2 YYREEE (reference sequence). The CDR3 sequence is CASNRGGGNTGELFF. The CDR3 nucleotides are TGTGCCAGCAACCGTGGCGGGGGGAACACCGGGGAGCTGTTTTTT.

This clone was detected only a few times. V usage is TRBV7-9 and J usage is TRBJ1-5; 7 bases align to TRBD1. J gave up 0 bases and V 5 bases, and 7 bases lay outside the gene matches. Germline-derived CDR1 and CDR2 are SEHNR and FQNEAQ (reference sequence). The CDR3 totals 16 residues. The CDR3 DNA sequence: TGTGCCAGCAGCGCAGAGGGGACAGCTAGCAATCAGCCCCAGCATTTT. Encoded protein: CASSAEGTASNQPQHF.

This clone was detected once. V and J are TRBV5-1 and TRBJ1-3, with a possible D match to TRBD1 (6 bases). Germline lookup yields CDR1 SGHRS and CDR2 YFSETQ. The CDR3 contains 14 residues. Deletions cut 4 bases from V and 2 bases from J, with 10 bases between. In DNA form, the CDR3 reads TGCGCCAGCAGCAGGCAGGGGACTGGAAACACCATATATTTT. Translation: CASSRQGTGNTIYF.

This rearrangement joins TRBV7-6 to TRBJ1-4; no reliable D call. The V gene lost 4 bases and the J gene lost 4 bases, with 13 bases spanning the gap. Per germline, CDR1 SGHVS and CDR2 FNYEAQ. CDR3 length: 15 residues. The CDR3 loop reads CASSSRRSSNEKLFF. The CDR3 nucleotides read TGTGCCAGCAGCTCCCGACGGAGCAGTAATGAAAAACTGTTTTTT.

This clone was counted once. This chain joins TRBV6-5 and TRBJ1-2; TRBD1 agrees at 8 bases. Germline assignment: CDR1 MNHEY and CDR2 SVGAGI. The J segment lost 5 bases and the V segment lost 6 bases, leaving 11 bases of the junction unmatched. The CDR3 is 15 amino acids. CDR3: CASRRDGTGGYGYTF. DNA of the CDR3: TGTGCCAGCAGGCGCGACGGGACAGGAGGGTATGGCTACACCTTC.

The sample holds a few counts of this clone. The chain is built from TRBV11-2 and TRBJ1-6, with D possibly being TRBD1 (5 bases). Germline V gene data show CDR1 as SGHAT and CDR2 as FQNNGV. There are 14 residues in the CDR3. Trimming cost V 3 bases and J 5 bases, with 8 bases left between them. The CDR3 region has the DNA TGTGCCAGCAGCTTGACAGTTGATAATTCACCCCTCCACTTT. The encoded protein is CASSLTVDNSPLHF. Drawing the rest from reference TRBV11-2 and TRBJ1-6, the complete variable domain is EAGVAQSPRYKIIEKRQSVAFWCNPISGHATLYWYQQILGQGPKLLIQFQNNGVVDDSQLPKDRFSAERLKGVDSTLKIQPAKLEDSAVYLCASSLTVDNSPLHFGNGTRLTVT.

Worth noting for this clone: Its ends do not fully match the called genes, so a read error is possible. This chain links TRBV9 with TRBJ2-5, with TRBD2 as a possible D gene (5 bases). The CDR3 extends over 15 amino acids. Germline CDR1 and CDR2: SGDLS and YYNGEE. The CDR3 DNA reads TGTGCCAGCACCGTAGCGCCAGGCGGGCAAGAGACCCAGTACTTC. Amino acid sequence: CASTVAPGGQETQYF.

The genes are TRBV5-4 and TRBJ1-6; the D is unclear. The CDR3 is 13 amino acids. V was shortened by 0 bases and J by 9 bases, with 7 bases between the two germline ends. Looked up from germline, CDR1 is SGHNT and CDR2 is YYREEE (reference sequence). This CDR3 is CASSLESVSPLHF. The CDR3 nucleotides read TGTGCCAGCAGCTTGGAATCCGTTTCACCCCTCCACTTT.